The sequence of this T cell receptor beta chain was determined in a study of shared clonotypes between healthy human individuals (dated by TCRdb to 2019 to 2021). Broadly, across the study: The cohort comprised a couple of women and a few men aged 18 to 49 years. For each donor, three plates each were used for CD4 naive and CD4 memory, two plates were used for CD8 naive, and one plate was used for CD8 memory. To estimate repertoire size and how much clonotypes are shared between individuals, the study performed deep sequencing of blood TCR repertoires from a handful of healthy adults. To increase sequencing depth and limit assay-specific biases, different laboratories used diverse techniques to prepare libraries and sequence TCR repertoires. Leukapheresis yielded between about 0.94 and 10 billion PBMCs per donor. General study outcomes and caveats: Larger estimated clonotype richness was generally found for naive subsets than for memory subsets. When several donors were compared, the shared fraction of clonotypes was 5% to 6.5% for naive CD4, 3.5% to 4% for naive CD8, 2.3% for memory CD4, and under 0.5% for memory CD8. Compared with non-shared clonotypes, clonotypes shared by all four sorted-subset donors had higher generation probabilities. Even with the large sequencing depth, rarefaction of the sorted-subset datasets indicated that sequencing was incomplete. Sampling was restricted to blood, and TCR repertoires in tissues likely differ from the TCR repertoires found in blood. The small number of donors limited the genetic and exposure-history diversity represented. Pairwise subsampling led to the expectation that sequencing depth would affect the degree of clonotype sharing among donors.

This clone was recorded once. The antigen this receptor binds is unknown. One base away there is no much larger clone; base qualities are not given. CDR1 is given as SGHVS and CDR2 as FQNEAQ, both from the germline V gene. V trim: 2 bases; J trim: 10 bases; unmatched bases: 11. The CDR3 measures 15 amino acids from cysteine to phenylalanine. Here the CDR3 DNA is all that survives: 45 bases in frame from base 1. Healthy HIV-negative adults with no recently reported acute infections or vaccinations were included as donors. Every donor was a Caucasian adult residing in Nashville, Tennessee, USA. CD4+ T cells were enriched by magnetic negative selection, after which naive cells were positively selected on CD45RA and the negative fraction was taken as the memory subset. After blood collection by leukapheresis, PBMCs were isolated using Ficoll-Histopaque density gradient centrifugation and then cryopreserved in the vapor phase of liquid nitrogen. Purity and quantity of every magnetically sorted T cell population were checked by analytical flow cytometry. Genomic DNA was isolated from each sorted fraction and quantified by UV absorbance on a Nanodrop 2000c.

Using the deep immunoSEQ assay, multiplex PCR amplified TCR CDR3 regions from genomic DNA. Genomic DNA extracted from each cell subset was distributed evenly over all wells of several immunoSEQ 96-well plates, and each plate served as one replicate. For sorted subsets, each replicate PCR was loaded with around 220 ng genomic DNA, equivalent to roughly 30,000 T cell genomes. Purified libraries were quantified with a Qubit 3.0 fluorometer, sized on a Bioanalyzer 2100, and re-quantified with the KAPA Library Quantification kit. Every immunoSEQ 96-well plate was sequenced on a dedicated single-read 150-cycle Illumina NextSeq 550 flow cell. The paper's data handling went like this. The immunoSEQ output contained only junctional sequences without quality scores, so filtering could not match that applied to full-length reads. To assign V/J genes and CDR3, sequences were annotated against IMGT germline references using PyIR, a Python wrapper for IgBLAST v1.9. Reads with weak V/J assignments (E-value above 1e-6), missing CDR3, stop codons, out-of-frame junctions, or ambiguous translated residues were removed. A V3J clonotype was defined by an identical inferred V gene, J gene, and CDR3 amino acid sequence. Percentage overlap between repertoires was computed as shared unique clonotypes divided by the size of the smaller repertoire. Three approaches were used to assess repertoire richness: RTK rarefaction, the Chao1 estimator, and Recon v2.1 estimates of unobserved clonotypes. OLGA was used to compute generation probabilities for all TCRbeta clonotypes that the gDNA method yielded from a handful of donors. TCRdb limited this immuneACCESS table to in-frame rearrangements with V and J called. A share of clones is missing; checked studies link under half to unresolved V genes, and the rest is unexplained. The D gene and trimming were derived from the DNA, and the V and J assignments and clone size from that table. The sample profile shows roughly 2.2 million clones; 90% to 95% of them were found once. 0.35% to 0.45% of the sample comes from the top ten.

The rearrangement joined TRBV7-8 to TRBJ2-3, and 8 bases in between align with TRBD1. The TCR was taken from a man aged 18 to 35 in good health. Some clones in this sample may be carry-over from other donors' samples. The sequenced material came from naive CD4+ T cells from PBMCs. The intended sense of this specimen's cell subset or site label: CD45RA+ positively selected. Read as DNA, the sequence is TGTGCCAGCAGCTTACAATGGACAGGGAGTACTGCGCAGTATTTT. Its amino acids are CASSLQWTGSTAQYF. The entire variable domain, with the stretches around the CDR3 drawn from the reference TRBV7-8 and TRBJ2-3 proteins, is GAGVSQSPRYKVAKRGQDVALRCDPISGHVSLFWYQQALGQGPEFLTYFQNEAQLDKSGLPSDRFFAERPEGSVSTLKIQRTQQEDSAVYLCASSLQWTGSTAQYFGPGTRLTVL.